These T cell receptor beta chains were read from a single sample in a study of T cells in Graves' hyperthyroidism and ophthalmopathy. In TCRdb, the multiplex PCR reads were re-called with MiXCR into one record per CDR3 protein. The sample has 360,000 or so distinct CDR3 sequences, over 12% seen once. The sample was blood. The receptors were sampled from a woman in her fifties or sixties with Graves' ophthalmopathy. The conserved cysteine and the conserved F or W are not part of the CDR3 here.

v_call	cdr3_aa
TRBV11-2	ASSRVDDSPLH
TRBV3-1	ASSQDWGDTQY
TRBV5-1	TSSLGGRNSNQPQH
TRBV20-1	SAPGSPGNEQY
TRBV19	ASRDPGLKNIQY
TRBV7-9	ASLPSGGSGEQY
TRBV28	ASSGAGAVTGELF
TRBV14	ASSQDGAARGEQY
TRBV20-1	SGQNNEQF
TRBV24-1	ATSDFPGGSDEQF
TRBV9	ASSPRDRASPDTQY
TRBV18	ASSVGHTNTGELF
TRBV14	ASSQASGRAYNEQF
TRBV5-1	ASSLGTGYNEKLF
TRBV20-1	SARGPVGPLNTGELF